Reported below is one T cell receptor beta chain. In the source study's methods: Reference gene primer amplification gave estimated nucleated cell counts. The table came from immunoSEQ multiplex PCR; TCRdb's copy has only in-frame clones and leaves some out. That table furnishes V, J and clone size, whereas the DNA furnished D and trimming. The sample holds about 51,000 clones, approximately 90% seen once. CDR3 length: 15 residues. V shed 3 bases and J 1 base; nucleotides not matched to a gene: 2. The germline V gene encodes CDR1 SGDLS and CDR2 YYNGEE. This entry comes from a study of blood T cell repertoires in COVID-19. Turning to the study itself: The United States, Italy and Spain were the sources of the acute and convalescent COVID-19 samples. PBMCs, B-cell-depleted T cells, or T cells were the source of the cDNA or gDNA that made up the material.

The sequenced sample consisted of peripheral blood. The sequence was collected from a man aged 50-59 years with acute or convalescent COVID-19. The chain carries TRBV9 and TRBJ2-5, with TRBD2 matching over 11 bases. Here the CDR3 DNA reads TGTGCCAGCAGCGCTAGCGGGGGGCTCCAAGAGACCCAGTACTTC. It yields the protein CASSASGGLQETQYF.